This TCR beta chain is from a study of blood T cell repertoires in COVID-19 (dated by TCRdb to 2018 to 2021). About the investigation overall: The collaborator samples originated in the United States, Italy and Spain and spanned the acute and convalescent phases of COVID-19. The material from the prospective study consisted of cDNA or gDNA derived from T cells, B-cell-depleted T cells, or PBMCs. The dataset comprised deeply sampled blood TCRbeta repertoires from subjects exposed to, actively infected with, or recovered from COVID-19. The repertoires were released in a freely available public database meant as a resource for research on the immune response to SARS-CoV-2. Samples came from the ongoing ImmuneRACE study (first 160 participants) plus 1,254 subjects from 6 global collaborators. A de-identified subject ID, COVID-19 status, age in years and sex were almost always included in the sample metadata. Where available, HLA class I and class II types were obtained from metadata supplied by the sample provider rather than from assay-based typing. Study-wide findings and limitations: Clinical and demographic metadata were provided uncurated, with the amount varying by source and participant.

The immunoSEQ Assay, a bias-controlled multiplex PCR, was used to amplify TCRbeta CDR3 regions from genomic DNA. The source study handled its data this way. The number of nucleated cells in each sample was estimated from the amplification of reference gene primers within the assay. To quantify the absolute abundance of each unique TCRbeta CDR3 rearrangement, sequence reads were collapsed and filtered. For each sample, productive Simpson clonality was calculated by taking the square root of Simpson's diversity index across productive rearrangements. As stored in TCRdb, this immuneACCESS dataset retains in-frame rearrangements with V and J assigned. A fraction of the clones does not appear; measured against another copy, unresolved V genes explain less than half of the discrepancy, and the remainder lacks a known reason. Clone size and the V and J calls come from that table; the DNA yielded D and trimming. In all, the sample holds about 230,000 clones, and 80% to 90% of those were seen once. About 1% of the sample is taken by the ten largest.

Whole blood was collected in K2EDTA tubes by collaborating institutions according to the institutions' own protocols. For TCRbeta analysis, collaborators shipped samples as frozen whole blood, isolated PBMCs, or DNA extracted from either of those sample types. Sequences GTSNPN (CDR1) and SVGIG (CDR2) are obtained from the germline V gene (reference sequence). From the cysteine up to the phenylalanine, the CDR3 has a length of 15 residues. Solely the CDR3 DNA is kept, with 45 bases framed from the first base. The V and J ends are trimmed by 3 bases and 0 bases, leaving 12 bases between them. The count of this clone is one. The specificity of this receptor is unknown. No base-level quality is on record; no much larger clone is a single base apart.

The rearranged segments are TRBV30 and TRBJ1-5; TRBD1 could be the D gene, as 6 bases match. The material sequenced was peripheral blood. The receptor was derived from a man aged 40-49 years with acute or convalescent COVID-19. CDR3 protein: CAWSETGLSNQPQHF. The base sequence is TGTGCCTGGAGCGAGACAGGACTTAGCAATCAGCCCCAGCATTTT.